This paragraph covers one T cell receptor (beta chain) sequence. Its antigen target is currently unknown. Per-nucleotide qualities are absent, and no much larger clonotype sits a single base away. This sample was taken from a study of blood T cells in healthy people across ages (dated by TCRdb to between 2014 and 2017). Describing the broader study: In model experiments, template switching captured about one uniquely barcoded TCR beta cDNA molecule for every two T cells. Age-related changes in TCR beta repertoire diversity were measured in the study by deep sequencing normalized with unique cDNA molecular identifiers. The donors were divided into four age groups: young (average about 15 years), middle-aged (approximately 39), aged (approximately 62) and long-lived (82). Donors of different ages were randomly distributed across sequencing lanes to avoid experimental bias. The study analyzed two additional independent replicas of 1 million unique cDNA reads from the same blood draw for two donors, one aged 18 to 30 and one aged 80 or older. Paper-wide results and their limitations: Donor CMV infection status was unknown, potentially confounding age-related changes in expanded clonotypes. As age increased, observed TCR beta diversity per million T cells dropped in a roughly linear way, and a significant reduction was already evident by age approximately 40. Compared with the aged group, the long-lived group had more naive CD4+ T cells, fewer expanded clones and increased TCR diversity, suggesting age selection. Total diversity estimates from one million sequenced T cells were considered lower bounds and underestimates. Bulk unsorted PBMC profiling prevented conclusive comparison of naive and antigen-experienced compartments. There was a strong correlation between observed TCR beta diversity and the percentage of naive T cells measured by flow cytometry.

Library preparation was by 5' RACE. TCRdb names Illumina HiSeq 2500 as the instrument used. A second PCR of about 6 to 11 cycles was run with a J-beta primer mix and a sample-barcoded 5' primer. A template-switch 5' adaptor carrying 12 random nucleotides introduced a unique molecular identifier onto each TCR beta cDNA molecule. Each sample yielded at least 2.5 million CDR3-containing paired-end reads. First-strand cDNA synthesis was performed from all RNA using the Mint cDNA synthesis kit, with priming by a TRBC-specific oligonucleotide. Following uracil-DNA glycosylase treatment, all cDNA underwent a first 18-cycle PCR with the universal primers M1SS and BC2_uni_R. The original pipeline was this. Normalization of each sample was performed by random selection of 1 million high-quality reads, each carrying a distinct molecular identifier. Reads with shared molecular identifiers were discarded instead of being binned into consensus sequences. MiTCR, run with a Q25 quality threshold and the strictest error-elimination algorithm, handled CDR3 identification, clonotype clustering and error correction. A nonparametric unseen species model using Euler transformation provided a lower-bound estimate of total TCR beta diversity. TCRdb itself trimmed the public reads at Q25 with fastp, ran MiXCR and retained productive beta chains. One record per CDR3 amino acid sequence lists the most common genes and DNA. The V and J calls come from TCRdb's annotation, not from the publication. This sample gives about 970,000 distinct CDR3 sequences in total; roughly 47% of them show up just once. In total, the top ten clones hold roughly a fifth of the sample.

Cut back by 7 bases and 0 bases, the V and J ends lie 6 bases apart. CDR1 and CDR2 are drawn from the germline V gene: SQVTM, ANQGSEA. The CDR3 measures 11 amino acids from cysteine to phenylalanine. Only CDR3 DNA is held: 33 bases, read in frame from base 1. The donors were some 36 Caucasian individuals from Russia, aged about 6 to 95 years, who were systemically healthy. Each donor gave ten milliliters of peripheral blood, collected into EDTA-treated Vacutainer tubes. Ficoll-Paque density-gradient centrifugation was used to isolate PBMCs, with at least 6 million per sample. Trizol reagent was used to extract total RNA from the PBMCs, yielding at least 5.5 micrograms per sample. For every donor, an aliquot of PBMCs went through flow cytometry to measure the percentages of naive CD45RAhigh/CD27high T cells.

This TCR came from an older woman in good health. In this chain, TRBV29-1 is recombined with TRBJ1-2, with the D gene call left open. Sample: blood. This receptor has the CDR3 CSGETNYGYTF. The DNA sequence is given as TGCAGCGGCGAGACTAACTATGGCTACACCTTC. With the rest looked up from the reference TRBV29-1 and TRBJ1-2 genes rather than sequenced, the full variable domain is SAVISQKPSRDICQRGTSLTIQCQVDSQVTMMFWYRQQPGQSLTLIATANQGSEATYESGFVIDKFPISRPNLTFSTLTVSNMSPEDSSIYLCSGETNYGYTFGSGTRLTVV.